These 15 T cell receptor beta chains came from one sample sequenced in a study of blood T cell repertoires in COVID-19. Profiling relied on immunoSEQ multiplex PCR, and the TCRdb table lists in-frame clones only, not all of them. The table has approximately 270,000 clones, 91% seen once. Specimen: PBMCs or T cells enriched from blood (not recorded which). Receptors originate from a man aged 40-55 years who had been exposed to COVID-19.

This clone appeared a few times. The V gene is TRBV18, the J gene TRBJ2-1; 8 positions match TRBD1. Germline CDR1 is KGHSH and CDR2 is LQKENI. This CDR3 region has 15 residues. V lost 4 bases and J lost 1; bases outside the gene matches: 3. The CDR3 region has the DNA TGTGCCAGCTCACACGGACAGGGATCCTACAATGAGCAGTTCTTC. Translation: CASSHGQGSYNEQFF.

This sequence joins TRBV27 and TRBJ1-2; D call uncertain. Per the germline V gene, CDR1 is MNHEY and CDR2 is SMNVEV (reference sequence). The length of the CDR3 is 13 residues. V gave up 2 bases and J gave up 8 bases, with 12 bases separating them. The CDR3 loop is CASSLGSGRGYTF. For the CDR3, the DNA is TGTGCCAGCAGTTTAGGGTCCGGGAGAGGCTACACCTTC.

The V and J genes are TRBV11-2 and TRBJ2-5; TRBD2 matches 12 bases. The germline V gene has CDR1 SGHAT and CDR2 FQNNGV. V gave up 4 bases and J gave up 7 bases; unmatched junction bases: 7. The CDR3 spans 15 residues. This CDR3 is CASSYLGTSGWTQYF. CDR3 DNA: TGTGCCAGCAGCTATTTAGGGACTAGCGGGTGGACCCAGTACTTC.

This chain links TRBV19 with TRBJ2-7, with D tentatively TRBD2 (6 bases). This CDR3 contains 12 residues. Trimming took off 4 bases at V and 4 bases at J, with 8 bases between the two ends. The germline CDR1 and CDR2 sequences are LNHDA and SQIVND (reference sequence). The CDR3 is CASSTGLYEQYF. CDR3 nucleotide sequence: TGTGCCAGTAGTACGGGACTTTACGAGCAGTACTTC. Full variable domain (remainder filled in from reference TRBV19 and TRBJ2-7): DGGITQSPKYLFRKEGQNVTLSCEQNLNHDAMYWYRQDPGQGLRLIYYSQIVNDFQKGDIAEGYSVSREKKESFPLTVTSAQKNPTAFYLCASSTGLYEQYFGPGTRLTVT.

This chain connects TRBV6-5 to TRBJ2-7; the D is unclear. The V end was cut by 3 bases, the J end by 2 bases, with 17 bases between. This CDR3 has 16 residues. Germline lookup yields CDR1 MNHEY and CDR2 SVGAGI. CDR3 protein: CASSYGFGSPAYEQYF. CDR3 in DNA: TGTGCCAGCAGTTATGGGTTCGGGTCACCTGCCTACGAGCAGTACTTC.

The gene calls are TRBV5-1 and TRBJ2-5; 12 bases agree with TRBD2. The CDR3 runs 17 residues. Germline-derived CDR1 and CDR2 are SGHRS and YFSETQ. The J segment lost 5 bases and the V segment lost 0 bases, leaving 8 bases of the junction unmatched. CDR3 sequence (DNA): TGCGCCAGCAGCTTGGAGCTAGCGGGAGGGCCTTCGGAGACCCAGTACTTC. The encoded protein is CASSLELAGGPSETQYF.

This sequence joins TRBV19 and TRBJ1-6, with a tentative D call TRBD1 (5 bases). The germline gives CDR1 LNHDA, CDR2 SQIVND (reference sequence). This CDR3 has 15 residues. V was shortened by 3 bases and J by 10 bases, with 16 bases between the two germline ends. The DNA of the CDR3 is TGTGCCAGTAGTATGGTCGTGGGTCAGGGCTCACCCCTCCACTTT. This codes for CASSMVVGQGSPLHF.

The V call is TRBV7-3, the J call TRBJ2-2; perhaps TRBD1 as D (6 bases). Germline CDR1 is SGHTA and CDR2 is FQGTGA. The CDR3 is 14 amino acids. The ends were cut back, 6 bases at V and 6 bases at J, with 14 bases in the middle. CDR3 sequence reads: CASRMPKGAGELFF. The CDR3 region has the DNA TGTGCCAGCAGGATGCCCAAGGGGGCCGGGGAGCTGTTTTTT.

The J gene is TRBJ2-2, the V gene TRBV7-6; 8 positions match TRBD2. J was trimmed by 5 bases and V by 0 bases; bases with no gene match: 5. The CDR3 consists of 16 residues. Germline assignment: CDR1 SGHVS and CDR2 FNYEAQ. The CDR3, as DNA: TGTGCCAGCAGCTTAGCCGGGAGGGCCGGGACCGGGGAGCTGTTTTTT. Amino acids: CASSLAGRAGTGELFF. The variable domain in full, completed from reference TRBV7-6 and TRBJ2-2, reads GAGVSQSPRYKVTKRGQDVALRCDPISGHVSLYWYRQALGQGPEFLTYFNYEAQQDKSGLPNDRFSAERPEGSISTLTIQRTEQRDSAMYRCASSLAGRAGTGELFFGEGSRLTVL.

The V gene is TRBV4-3, the J gene TRBJ2-7, with TRBD2 matching 11 bases. V was clipped by 1 base and J by 4 bases; unmatched bases: 3. CDR3 length: 15 residues. Germline V CDR1 and CDR2: LGHNA, YSLEER. The CDR3 reads CASSQGLAGIYEQYF. CDR3 in DNA: TGCGCCAGCAGCCAAGGACTAGCGGGGATATACGAGCAGTACTTC.

The rearrangement joins TRBV4-1 to TRBJ2-1, with 10 bases lining up with TRBD2. Germline CDR1 reads MGHRA; CDR2 reads YSYEKL. The CDR3 totals 16 residues. V lost 1 base and J lost 4; bases outside the gene matches: 4. CDR3 sequence: CASSQAPSGGYNEQFF. CDR3 sequence (DNA): TGCGCCAGCAGCCAAGCGCCTAGCGGGGGATACAATGAGCAGTTCTTC.

The gene calls are TRBV11-3 and TRBJ1-2; D unclear. The CDR3 sequence is 14 residues long. The germline V gene has CDR1 SGHNT and CDR2 YENEEA. The germline V and J ends were trimmed by 1 base and 4 bases, with 10 bases remaining between them. The CDR3 bases are TGTGCCAGCAGCTTAGGTCGAGGGAGCTATGGCTACACCTTC. Protein product: CASSLGRGSYGYTF.

V usage is TRBV27 and J usage is TRBJ1-5, with 7 bases identical to TRBD1. CDR1 and CDR2 (germline): MNHEY, SMNVEV (reference sequence). The junction had 8 bases not matched to a gene; V was cut back by 9 bases and J by 6 bases. This CDR3 spans 13 amino acids. CDR3 nucleotides: TGTGCCAGTACGGGACAGACAGGTCAGCCCCAGCATTTT. Protein product: CASTGQTGQPQHF.

The chain employs TRBV19 and TRBJ1-2; 7 bases map to TRBD1. This CDR3 has 13 amino acids. Trimming took 4 bases from V and 3 from J; bases not matched to a gene: 2. Germline CDR1 is LNHDA and CDR2 is SQIVND (reference sequence). CDR3: CASSTTGYYGYTF. In DNA form, the CDR3 reads TGTGCCAGTAGTACGACAGGGTACTATGGCTACACCTTC.

The CDR3 DNA reads as TGTGCCAGCAGCTCCGGGGGAAACACCATATATTTT. It encodes CASSSGGNTIYF. The chain is built from TRBV3-1 (or the pseudogene TRBV3-2) and TRBJ1-3; D gene ambiguous. V was cut by 5 bases and J by 4 bases, with 6 bases left in between. The V gene's germline CDR1 is LGHDT and CDR2 YNNKEL (reference sequence). The CDR3 has 12 amino acids.